This T cell receptor (beta chain) was documented in a study of post-analysis software for immune sequencing data. Points from the study as a whole: Compared with controls, patients had more of roughly 5 TRBV segments, including TRBV5-6, TRBV5-1 and TRBV20-1.

Unique molecular identifiers tagged the TCR beta cDNA libraries. Each CDR3 protein gets one entry after TCRdb re-called the PCR reads with MiXCR. Here the sample spans 750,000 to 900,000 distinct CDR3 sequences, around 46% being singletons. The CDR3 has 18 amino acids. V was shortened by 7 bases and J by 5 bases, with 30 bases between the two germline ends. Germline CDR1 LGHNA, CDR2 YSLEER. With respect to this clonotype: The antigen is unknown.

The specimen was blood. This rearrangement joins TRBV4-3 to TRBJ2-7, with D possibly TRBD2 on 5 matching bases. This TCR was recovered from a girl aged 10 to 17 with multiple sclerosis. CDR3 nucleotides: TGCGCCAGCAACCCTTACACTCGCGGGTCTAGCTACCTCCACGAGCAGTACTTC. Translated: CASNPYTRGSSYLHEQYF.